Below are 13 T cell receptor beta chains sequenced from a single sample in a study of EBV T-cell therapy then PD-1 blockade in nasopharyngeal carcinoma. No cognate antigen is known for these TCRs. The treatment denotes: AdE1-LMPpoly-expanded autologous EBV-specific T-cell therapy followed by anti-PD-1 nivolumab. Profiled with immunoSEQ multiplex PCR; TCRdb holds only in-frame clones, not every one. The repertoire holds 25,000 or so clones, with around 82% as singletons. The sequenced sample was CD8+ T cells from blood, obtained at approximately day 64 from a patient whose treatment included autologous EBV-specific T cells and nivolumab. These TCRs come from a man in his forties with nasopharyngeal carcinoma.

The chain is built from TRBV19 and TRBJ1-5; D is possibly TRBD1 (5 bases). The CDR3 loop spans 14 amino acids. Germline loops: CDR1 LNHDA, CDR2 SQIVND (reference sequence). Trimming stripped 11 bases from V and 0 bases from J, with 14 bases between. CDR3 sequence reads: CAVGRVYSNQPQHF. DNA of the CDR3: TGTGCCGTTGGCAGGGTATATAGCAATCAGCCCCAGCATTTT.

This clone turned up a few times. The sample has other DNA sequences that encode this CDR3 too. The chain's CDR3 is CASGTSGNTIYF. CDR3 sequence (DNA): TGTGCCAGCGGGACCTCTGGAAACACCATATATTTT. The chain is built from TRBV27 and TRBJ1-3, with D possibly matching TRBD1 (5 bases). The CDR3 is 12 residues long. Trimming removed 8 bases from V and 0 bases from J, with 5 bases in between. Germline V gene lookup returns CDR1 MNHEY and CDR2 SMNVEV (reference sequence).

The gene calls are TRBV2 and TRBJ1-2, with 8 nucleotides matching TRBD1. V dropped 3 bases and J dropped 4; count of bases not matched to a gene: 10. The germline V gene has CDR1 SNHLY and CDR2 FYNNEI. The CDR3 extends over 16 amino acids. The CDR3 here is CASSEKSQGAVYGYTF. The CDR3, as DNA: TGTGCCAGCAGTGAGAAGTCCCAGGGGGCGGTCTATGGCTACACCTTC.

The chain combines TRBV28 with TRBJ1-5; no reliable D call. V was cut by 5 bases and J by 3 bases, with 11 bases left in between. The germline CDR1 and CDR2 sequences are MDHEN and SYDVKM. The CDR3 is 14 residues long. CDR3 region: CASSHGSNNQPQHF. Written as DNA, the CDR3 is TGTGCCAGCAGTCACGGGAGTAACAATCAGCCCCAGCATTTT.

The rearrangement uses TRBV14 and TRBJ2-7; 7 bases line up with TRBD1. Looked up from germline, CDR1 is SGHDN and CDR2 is FVKESK. Trimming took 3 bases from V and 5 from J; bases not matched to a gene: 19. The CDR3 is 18 residues long. The CDR3: CASSHSWFEGARWNEQYF. CDR3 nucleotides: TGTGCCAGCAGCCATAGTTGGTTTGAGGGGGCGCGGTGGAACGAGCAGTACTTC. Together with reference TRBV14 and TRBJ2-7, the CDR3 gives the full variable domain: EAGVTQFPSHSVIEKGQTVTLRCDPISGHDNLYWYRRVMGKEIKFLLHFVKESKQDESGMPNNRFLAERTGGTYSTLKVQPAELEDSGVYFCASSHSWFEGARWNEQYFGPGTRLTVT.

The chain employs TRBV9 and TRBJ2-3; D is perhaps TRBD1 (7 bases). V was clipped by 4 bases and J by 1 base, with 19 bases between them. CDR1 is SGDLS and CDR2 is YYNGEE in the germline V gene. This CDR3 region has 17 residues. The CDR3 reads CASSLGGTAYRTDTQYF. The CDR3 region has the DNA TGTGCCAGCAGCCTAGGGGGGACAGCGTATCGCACAGATACGCAGTATTTT. Full variable domain (remainder filled in from reference TRBV9 and TRBJ2-3): DSGVTQTPKHLITATGQRVTLRCSPRSGDLSVYWYQQSLDQGLQFLIQYYNGEERAKGNILERFSAQQFPDLHSELNLSSLELGDSALYFCASSLGGTAYRTDTQYFGPGTRLTVL.

V is TRBV4-1 and J is TRBJ1-2; a possible D gene is TRBD1 (5 bases). The CDR3 is 15 amino acids. The germline V gene encodes CDR1 MGHRA and CDR2 YSYEKL. The V end was cut by 4 bases, the J end by 3 bases, with 15 bases between. The CDR3 nucleotides read TGCGCCAGCAGCCCGGGTAGTATGGGGGACTATGGCTACACCTTC. Amino acid sequence: CASSPGSMGDYGYTF.

The chain uses TRBV28 and TRBJ1-1, with D possibly being TRBD1 (5 bases). The CDR3 extends over 14 amino acids. Germline V gives CDR1 MDHEN, CDR2 SYDVKM. Trimming left V 5 bases short and J 0 bases short, with 10 bases between. The CDR3 nucleotides read TGTGCCAGCAGTCTCCGGGGCCTGAACACTGAAGCTTTCTTT. Its translation is CASSLRGLNTEAFF. The full variable domain, rest sourced from reference TRBV28 and TRBJ1-1, is DVKVTQSSRYLVKRTGEKVFLECVQDMDHENMFWYRQDPGLGLRLIYFSYDVKMKEKGDIPEGYSVSREKKERFSLILESASTNQTSMYLCASSLRGLNTEAFFGQGTRLTVV.

This rearrangement joins TRBV10-3 to TRBJ2-7; 8 bases line up with TRBD1. V lost 3 bases, J lost 0 bases, and 4 bases stayed unmatched. Per germline, CDR1 ENHRY and CDR2 SYGVKD. The CDR3 has 15 residues. Written as DNA, the CDR3 is TGTGCCATCAGTGATACAGGGGGGAACTCCTACGAGCAGTACTTC. Protein product: CAISDTGGNSYEQYF.

The chain combines TRBV29-1 with TRBJ2-2; D gene uncertain. The CDR3 runs to 12 residues. V lost 2 bases and J lost 6, with 7 bases in between. Germline-derived CDR1 and CDR2 are SQVTM and ANQGSEA. The CDR3 DNA reads TGCAGCGTTGAACGGCCTCCCGGGGAGCTGTTTTTT. Encoded protein: CSVERPPGELFF.

This clone was detected once. This chain connects TRBV2 to TRBJ2-7; no firm D call. This CDR3 is 12 amino acids long. V lost 5 bases and J 2 bases, leaving 7 bases between the germline ends. Germline V gene sequence: CDR1 SNHLY, CDR2 FYNNEI. CDR3 in amino acids: CASSFNTYEQYF. CDR3 DNA sequence: TGTGCCAGCAGTTTCAACACCTACGAGCAGTACTTC.

The rearrangement links TRBV5-4 to TRBJ1-5; D is unclear. CDR3 length: 13 residues. Germline V CDR1 and CDR2: SGHNT, YYREEE (reference sequence). Trimming cost V 4 bases and J 8 bases, with 13 bases left between them. The CDR3 coding sequence is TGTGCCAGCAGCACGGGAGGGAGAGAGCCCCAGCATTTT. It is translated as CASSTGGREPQHF.

The CDR3 is CASSPGLAGPEQFF. DNA of the CDR3: TGTGCCAGCAGTCCGGGACTAGCGGGGCCCGAGCAGTTCTTC. V gene TRBV27 combines with J gene TRBJ2-1; 13 bases are a match to TRBD2. Germline CDR1 MNHEY, CDR2 SMNVEV (reference sequence). With 5 bases clipped from V and 10 bases from J, the junction kept 5 bases outside the gene matches. This CDR3 comprises 14 residues.